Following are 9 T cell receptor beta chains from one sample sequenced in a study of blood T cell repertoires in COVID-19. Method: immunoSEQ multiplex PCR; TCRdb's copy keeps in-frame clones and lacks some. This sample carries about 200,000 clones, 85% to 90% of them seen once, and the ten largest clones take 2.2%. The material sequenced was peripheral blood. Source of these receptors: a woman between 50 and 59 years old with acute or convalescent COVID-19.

CDR3 nucleotides: TGTGCCATCGGCGGACAGGGGCAATCGCCCCAGCATTTT. This encodes CAIGGQGQSPQHF. The chain uses TRBV10-3 and TRBJ1-5, with TRBD1 matching 9 bases. After removal of 8 bases from V and 9 bases from J, the junction contained 8 bases not matched to a gene. The CDR3 consists of 13 residues. In germline, CDR1 is ENHRY, CDR2 SYGVKD.

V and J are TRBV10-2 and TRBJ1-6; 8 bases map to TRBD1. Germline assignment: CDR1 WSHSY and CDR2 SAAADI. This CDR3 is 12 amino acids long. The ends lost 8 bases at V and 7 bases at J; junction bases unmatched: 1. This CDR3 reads CASRDRNSPLHF. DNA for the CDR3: TGCGCCAGCCGGGACAGGAATTCACCCCTCCACTTT.

Here the CDR3 reads CASLGQGHNEQFF. CDR3 nucleotide sequence: TGCGCCAGCCTGGGACAGGGCCACAATGAGCAGTTCTTC. The chain couples TRBV5-1 to TRBJ2-1, with 9 bases identical to TRBD1. V lost 7 bases and J lost 5; bases outside the gene matches: 4. Germline-derived CDR1 and CDR2 are SGHRS and YFSETQ. The CDR3 consists of 13 residues.

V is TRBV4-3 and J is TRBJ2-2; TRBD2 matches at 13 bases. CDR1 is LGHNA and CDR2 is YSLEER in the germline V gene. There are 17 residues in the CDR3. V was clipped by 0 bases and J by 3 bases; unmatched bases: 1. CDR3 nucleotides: TGCGCCAGCAGCCAAGAACTAGCGGGGGGGCACACCGGGGAGCTGTTTTTT. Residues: CASSQELAGGHTGELFF.

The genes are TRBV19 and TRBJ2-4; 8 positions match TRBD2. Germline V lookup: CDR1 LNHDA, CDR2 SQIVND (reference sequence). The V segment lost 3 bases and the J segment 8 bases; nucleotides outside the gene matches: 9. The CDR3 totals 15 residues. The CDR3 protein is CASSMSFIGRDIQYF. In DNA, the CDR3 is TGTGCCAGTAGTATGTCATTTATCGGGAGGGACATTCAGTACTTC.

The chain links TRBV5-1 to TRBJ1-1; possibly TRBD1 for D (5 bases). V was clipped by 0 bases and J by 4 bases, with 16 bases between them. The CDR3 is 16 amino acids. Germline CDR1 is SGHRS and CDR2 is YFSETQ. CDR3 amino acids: CASSLAAIRATTEAFF. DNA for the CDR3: TGCGCCAGCAGCTTGGCCGCTATCAGGGCGACCACTGAAGCTTTCTTT.

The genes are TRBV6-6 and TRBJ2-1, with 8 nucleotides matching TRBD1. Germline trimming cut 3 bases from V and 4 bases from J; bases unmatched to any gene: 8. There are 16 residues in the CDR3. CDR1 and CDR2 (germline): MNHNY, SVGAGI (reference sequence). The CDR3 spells CASSYGQGARYNEQFF. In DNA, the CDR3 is TGTGCCAGCAGTTATGGGCAGGGGGCGCGGTACAATGAGCAGTTCTTC.

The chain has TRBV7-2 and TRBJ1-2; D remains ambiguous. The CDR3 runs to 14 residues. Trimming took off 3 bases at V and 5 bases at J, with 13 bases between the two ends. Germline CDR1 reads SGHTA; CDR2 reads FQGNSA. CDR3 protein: CASSFLGVSYGYTF. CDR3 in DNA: TGTGCCAGCAGCTTTCTCGGGGTCTCATATGGCTACACCTTC.

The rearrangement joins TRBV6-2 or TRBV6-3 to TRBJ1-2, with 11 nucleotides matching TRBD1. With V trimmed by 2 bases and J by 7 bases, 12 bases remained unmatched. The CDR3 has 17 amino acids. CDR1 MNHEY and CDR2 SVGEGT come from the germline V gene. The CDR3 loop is CASSYQPTGTGGLGYTF. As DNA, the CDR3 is TGTGCCAGCAGTTACCAACCCACCGGGACAGGGGGTCTTGGCTACACCTTC.